Below are 15 T cell receptor beta chains sequenced from a single sample in a study of brain T cells in children with intractable seizures. Assay: immunoSEQ multiplex PCR; the TCRdb copy retains only in-frame clones and omits some. The sample carries fewer than 80,000 clones, about 96% recorded once. The sample was peripheral blood, taken at surgery. These receptors came from a boy under two years old with focal cortical dysplasia and intractable seizures.

This chain connects TRBV5-1 to TRBJ2-6; the D gene is possibly TRBD1 (5 bases). The CDR3 consists of 16 residues. The germline V and J ends were trimmed by 0 bases and 0 bases, with 7 bases remaining between them. Germline V gene lookup returns CDR1 SGHRS and CDR2 YFSETQ. The CDR3 sequence is CASSLGTPSGANVLTF. CDR3 nucleotides: TGCGCCAGCAGCTTGGGGACACCCTCTGGGGCCAACGTCCTGACTTTC.

The V gene is TRBV19, the J gene TRBJ1-2, with TRBD1 identical over 10 bases. The CDR3 has 14 amino acids. The germline gives CDR1 LNHDA, CDR2 SQIVND (reference sequence). The V gene end was trimmed by 7 bases and the J gene end by 4 bases; junction bases not matched to a gene: 6. The CDR3 loop is CASTRTGGSYGYTF. DNA for the CDR3: TGTGCCAGTACGAGGACAGGGGGGAGCTATGGCTACACCTTC.

The chain combines TRBV7-8 with TRBJ2-1; 11 bases match TRBD2. The germline gives CDR1 SGHVS, CDR2 FQNEAQ. Trimming at V came to 4 bases and at J to 4 bases, leaving 3 bases not matched to a gene. The CDR3 is 15 amino acids. DNA of the CDR3: TGTGCCAGCAGCTATCTAGCGGGGGGATACAATGAGCAGTTCTTC. Translated, it gives CASSYLAGGYNEQFF. Based on the CDR3 plus reference TRBV7-8 and TRBJ2-1, the full variable domain is GAGVSQSPRYKVAKRGQDVALRCDPISGHVSLFWYQQALGQGPEFLTYFQNEAQLDKSGLPSDRFFAERPEGSVSTLKIQRTQQEDSAVYLCASSYLAGGYNEQFFGPGTRLTVL.

The V and J genes are TRBV14 and TRBJ2-7; the D gene is possibly TRBD1 (6 bases). The CDR3 consists of 16 residues. V lost 3 bases to trimming and J lost 6 bases, with 21 bases between them. Germline V gene lookup returns CDR1 SGHDN and CDR2 FVKESK. The CDR3 coding sequence is TGTGCCAGCAGCCATACCATTGGACAGTTTGGGTTCGAGCAGTACTTC. Translated: CASSHTIGQFGFEQYF.

The rearrangement links TRBV19 to TRBJ1-1, with D unclear. The germline V gene encodes CDR1 LNHDA and CDR2 SQIVND (reference sequence). V was pared by 2 bases and J by 0 bases, with 4 bases between. The CDR3 contains 13 residues. The chain's CDR3 is CASSIKVNTEAFF. DNA for the CDR3: TGTGCCAGTAGTATAAAAGTGAACACTGAAGCTTTCTTT. Combining the CDR3 with reference TRBV19 and TRBJ1-1 gives the whole variable domain DGGITQSPKYLFRKEGQNVTLSCEQNLNHDAMYWYRQDPGQGLRLIYYSQIVNDFQKGDIAEGYSVSREKKESFPLTVTSAQKNPTAFYLCASSIKVNTEAFFGQGTRLTVV.

This clone came up once. The rearrangement uses TRBV12-5 and TRBJ2-4; D might be TRBD1 (6 bases). There are 15 residues in the CDR3. Germline lookup yields CDR1 LGHNT and CDR2 FRNRAP. Trimming pared 6 bases from V and 3 bases from J, leaving 15 bases between. The CDR3 sequence is CASGTGAVDKNIQYF. CDR3 nucleotide sequence: TGTGCTAGTGGGACAGGCGCCGTAGACAAAAACATTCAGTACTTC. The whole variable domain, remainder taken from reference TRBV12-5 and TRBJ2-4, is DARVTQTPRHKVTEMGQEVTMRCQPILGHNTVFWYRQTMMQGLELLAYFRNRAPLDDSGMPKDRFSAEMPDATLATLKIQPSEPRDSAVYFCASGTGAVDKNIQYFGAGTRLSVL.

The J gene is TRBJ2-7, the V gene TRBV6-5; D may match TRBD1 or TRBD2 (5 bases each). CDR3 length: 15 amino acids. Trimming removed 0 bases at V and 4 bases at J, with 13 bases between. Germline CDR1 reads MNHEY; CDR2 reads SVGAGI. CDR3 sequence: CASSYSQKGPYEQYF. DNA of the CDR3: TGTGCCAGCAGTTACTCCCAGAAGGGACCGTACGAGCAGTACTTC.

This sequence joins TRBV2 and TRBJ2-7; D unclear. The germline gives CDR1 SNHLY, CDR2 FYNNEI. The V gene lost 6 bases and the J gene lost 0 bases, with 0 bases spanning the gap. There are 10 residues in the CDR3. The CDR3 DNA is TGTGCCAGCAGCTCCTACGAGCAGTACTTC. This sequence encodes CASSSYEQYF.

The chain recombines TRBV19 with TRBJ2-5; 10 bases fit TRBD2. The CDR3 length is 16 residues. Germline assignment: CDR1 LNHDA and CDR2 SQIVND (reference sequence). V dropped 1 base and J dropped 2; count of bases not matched to a gene: 4. DNA of the CDR3: TGTGCCAGTAGTATAGGCCTAGCGGGGGCGCAAGAGACCCAGTACTTC. It codes for CASSIGLAGAQETQYF.

The rearrangement links TRBV28 to TRBJ1-5; TRBD1 is a possible D gene (6 bases). Trimming pared 8 bases from V and 5 bases from J, leaving 25 bases between. From germline, CDR1 is MDHEN and CDR2 SYDVKM. The CDR3 contains 17 residues. The CDR3 DNA follows: TGTGCCAGCCAGACACAGGGTGGCCGTCGAAGGCATCAGCCCCAGCATTTT. Its protein product is CASQTQGGRRRHQPQHF.

V gene TRBV4-3 combines with J gene TRBJ2-5, with TRBD1 matching over 7 bases. The germline CDR1 and CDR2 sequences are LGHNA and YSLEER. This CDR3 comprises 16 residues. V lost 0 bases to trimming and J lost 5 bases; unmatched junction nucleotides: 9. The CDR3 DNA sequence: TGCGCCAGCAGCCAAGAGACAGGGTGGAGGATTGAGACCCAGTACTTC. This gives the protein CASSQETGWRIETQYF.

The CDR3 here is CASSLGAGDTEAFF. DNA for the CDR3: TGTGCCAGCAGCTTAGGGGCTGGCGACACTGAAGCTTTCTTT. V is TRBV7-2 and J is TRBJ1-1; D is unresolved. Germline V gene lookup returns CDR1 SGHTA and CDR2 FQGNSA. Trimming removed 1 base from V and 3 bases from J, with 9 bases in between. The length of the CDR3 is 14 residues.

This chain links TRBV9 with TRBJ2-5, with 7 bases fitting TRBD1. The CDR3 length is 13 residues. Germline V lookup: CDR1 SGDLS, CDR2 YYNGEE. V lost 4 bases and J lost 2; bases outside the gene matches: 2. The CDR3 reads CASSRTGQETQYF. Written as DNA, the CDR3 is TGTGCCAGCAGCCGGACAGGACAAGAGACCCAGTACTTC.

This chain uses TRBV10-2 with TRBJ2-3, with TRBD2 identical over 11 bases. In germline, CDR1 is WSHSY, CDR2 SAAADI. This CDR3 has 14 amino acids. The ends lost 9 bases at V and 5 bases at J; junction bases unmatched: 7. This chain's CDR3 is CASCRLAGKDTQYF. The CDR3, as DNA: TGCGCCAGTTGCCGACTAGCGGGGAAAGATACGCAGTATTTT.

The rearrangement joins TRBV2 to TRBJ2-2; perhaps TRBD1 as D (6 bases). Trimming shortened V by 6 bases and J by 4 bases, and 9 bases separated the two germline ends. This CDR3 is 13 amino acids long. The germline CDR1 and CDR2 sequences are SNHLY and FYNNEI. The chain's CDR3 is CASRWDITGELFF. CDR3 coding DNA: TGTGCCAGCAGATGGGACATCACCGGGGAGCTGTTTTTT. Variable domain in full (rest from reference TRBV2 and TRBJ2-2): EPEVTQTPSHQVTQMGQEVILRCVPISNHLYFYWYRQILGQKVEFLVSFYNNEISEKSEIFDDQFSVERPDGSNFTLKIRSTKLEDSAMYFCASRWDITGELFFGEGSRLTVL.